This T cell receptor beta chain emerged from a study of blood T cell repertoires in COVID-19. On the study more broadly: The analysed material was cDNA or gDNA that came from T cells, B-cell-depleted T cells, or PBMCs.

Germline V gene lookup returns CDR1 LNHDA and CDR2 SQIVND (reference sequence). V dropped 1 base and J dropped 3; count of bases not matched to a gene: 4. The CDR3 has 15 residues. Only in-frame clones appear in the TCRdb table, and some are missing; sequencing was by immunoSEQ multiplex PCR. The sample includes 370,000 or so clones, 80% to 90% seen only once; the top ten take 1.3%. Each participant's cohort was designated according to participant-reported clinical history. The gene calls are TRBV19 and TRBJ1-1, with 8 bases fitting TRBD1. The source is a man aged 25 to 40 who had recovered from COVID-19. What was sequenced was PBMCs or T cells enriched from blood (not recorded which). CDR3 in DNA: TGTGCCAGTAGTATAGGGGGCAGGGGGCACACTGAAGCTTTCTTT. It encodes CASSIGGRGHTEAFF.